The present TCR beta chain was sequenced within a study of CD8 T cells in ankylosing spondylitis. Broader study findings: The clones that were linked to disease were reported to be significantly enriched in matched synovial fluid samples from ankylosing spondylitis patients. What appeared characteristic of ankylosing spondylitis blood was a TCR beta motif of eight or nine highly homologous variants.

Looked up from germline, CDR1 is SQVTM and CDR2 is ANQGSEA. The CDR3 length is 19 residues. V was clipped by 1 base and J by 4 bases, with 26 bases between them. This clonotype occurred a few times. Its antigen is undetermined. Making use of molecular barcodes, quantitative 5'-RACE generated TCR beta libraries. TCRdb itself ran the 5' RACE reads through MiXCR, one entry per CDR3 protein. The table lists under 550,000 distinct CDR3 sequences, more than 25% of them singletons. Sequencing was performed on blood, either unsorted or a sorted T cell fraction (not recorded which). This clonotype originated in a male donor with ankylosing spondylitis. The rearrangement joins TRBV29-1 to TRBJ2-1, with D uncertain. In DNA, the CDR3 is TGCAGCGTTGAAGGGTTTGCTGCAGTCGACCAAATCTCTTACAATGAGCAGTTCTTC. It codes for CSVEGFAAVDQISYNEQFF.